The 19 T cell receptor beta chains presented below share a single source sample, sequenced in a study of CD8 T cells in ankylosing spondylitis. Findings and caveats of the study: For ankylosing spondylitis blood, a TCR beta motif of eight or nine highly homologous variants appeared characteristic.

From the 5' RACE reads, TCRdb called clonotypes with MiXCR, one entry per CDR3 protein. Of about 800,000 distinct CDR3 sequences in the sample, approximately 10% were seen once. No antigens are known for them. Sequencing was carried out using blood, either unsorted or a sorted T cell fraction (not recorded which). Receptors were obtained from a male donor with ankylosing spondylitis.

This clonotype appeared a few times. The rearrangement joins TRBV5-1 to TRBJ1-2; 7 nucleotides align to TRBD1. This CDR3 has 17 amino acids. V lost 0 bases and J lost 8; bases outside the gene matches: 16. CDR1 and CDR2 from the germline V gene are SGHRS and YFSETQ. The CDR3 bases are TGCGCCAGCAGCTTGGAAGGACAGGCACTTTCTAAGGGCGGCTACACCTTC. Translation: CASSLEGQALSKGGYTF.

This clonotype was counted a few times. The CDR3 protein is CASKTGGWANEQFF. The CDR3 coding sequence is TGTGCCAGCAAGACAGGGGGCTGGGCTAATGAGCAGTTCTTC. The V and J genes are TRBV14 and TRBJ2-1; 10 nucleotides align to TRBD1. Germline lookup yields CDR1 SGHDN and CDR2 FVKESK. The CDR3 has 14 residues. J gave up 7 bases and V 7 bases, and 7 bases lay outside the gene matches.

In its sample, this clonotype was seen a few times. The chain has TRBV20-1 and TRBJ2-1; 11 bases align to TRBD2. CDR3 length: 16 amino acids. Germline lookup yields CDR1 DFQATT and CDR2 SNEGSKA (reference sequence). The V segment lost 3 bases and the J segment 8 bases; nucleotides outside the gene matches: 12. CDR3 protein: CSASFSGTSGIHEQFF. CDR3 coding DNA: TGCAGTGCTAGTTTCTCGGGGACTAGCGGTATCCATGAGCAGTTCTTC.

A few counts support this clonotype. This chain joins TRBV7-2 and TRBJ2-3; 8 bases map to TRBD2. V was pared by 3 bases and J by 2 bases, with 7 bases of the junction left unmatched. The CDR3 contains 16 residues. CDR1 is SGHTA and CDR2 is FQGNSA in the germline V gene. CDR3 in amino acids: CASSLRLATLTDTQYF. CDR3 sequence (DNA): TGTGCCAGCAGCTTGAGACTAGCGACTCTCACAGATACGCAGTATTTT.

In this sample, this clonotype turned up a few times. The V and J genes are TRBV28 and TRBJ1-6; 7 nucleotides agree with TRBD1. Germline CDR1 MDHEN, CDR2 SYDVKM. With V trimmed by 9 bases and J by 9 bases, 8 bases remained unmatched. This CDR3 spans 13 amino acids. The CDR3 sequence is CASSDRATSPLHF. CDR3 DNA: TGTGCCAGTTCCGACAGGGCCACTTCACCCCTCCACTTT.

This sequence joins TRBV20-1 and TRBJ2-7; D is possibly TRBD2 (5 bases). Germline V gene data show CDR1 as DFQATT and CDR2 as SNEGSKA (reference sequence). The CDR3 is 12 amino acids. V lost 6 bases, J lost 7 bases, and 16 bases lay in between. CDR3 sequence reads: CSALRGPGEQYF. The CDR3 DNA is TGCAGTGCCCTCCGTGGTCCGGGAGAGCAGTACTTC.

This clonotype was seen at least ten times. The CDR3 region is CASSQEVADTYEQYF. Written as DNA, the CDR3 is TGTGCCAGCAGCCAAGAGGTAGCGGACACCTACGAGCAGTACTTC. The V call is TRBV4-2, the J call TRBJ2-7, with D possibly being TRBD2 (6 bases). Germline-derived CDR1 and CDR2 are LGHNA and YNFKEQ. This CDR3 comprises 15 residues. With 0 bases removed from V and 2 bases from J, the gap between germline ends came to 11 bases.

This chain uses TRBV6-5 with TRBJ2-7, with a tentative D call TRBD2 (7 bases). V shed 2 bases and J shed 4 bases, with 12 bases lying between them. Per germline, CDR1 MNHEY and CDR2 SVGAGI. This CDR3 has 14 residues. The CDR3 region is CASSYAGAAYEQYF. The CDR3 nucleotides read TGTGCCAGCAGTTACGCGGGGGCAGCGTACGAGCAGTACTTC.

The gene calls are TRBV20-1 and TRBJ2-7; perhaps TRBD1 as D (6 bases). Germline assignment: CDR1 DFQATT and CDR2 SNEGSKA (reference sequence). The CDR3 is made up of 14 amino acids. Trimming stripped 6 bases from V and 0 bases from J, with 15 bases between. The CDR3 DNA follows: TGCAGTGCCGGGACCTGGGACACCTCCTACGAGCAGTACTTC. Translation gives CSAGTWDTSYEQYF.

This clonotype has more than one count but fewer than ten. The rearrangement joins TRBV20-1 to TRBJ2-7; D unresolved. The CDR3 covers 12 residues. CDR1 is DFQATT and CDR2 is SNEGSKA in the germline V gene (reference sequence). The CDR3 is CSSREYTYEQYF. The CDR3 DNA sequence: TGCAGCAGCCGAGAGTACACCTACGAGCAGTACTTC.

This clonotype was counted between two and nine times. The V gene is TRBV10-2, the J gene TRBJ2-1; D ambiguous. Trimming left V 7 bases short and J 0 bases short, with 7 bases between. The CDR3 runs 13 residues. Per the germline V gene, CDR1 is WSHSY and CDR2 is SAAADI. CDR3 sequence reads: CASKTGSYNEQFF. The CDR3 nucleotides read TGCGCCAGCAAAACGGGCTCCTACAATGAGCAGTTCTTC.

This clonotype was picked up many times. V gene TRBV5-1 combines with J gene TRBJ2-7, with D perhaps being TRBD1 or TRBD2 (5 bases each). Germline values: CDR1 SGHRS, CDR2 YFSETQ. Trimming removed 4 bases at V and 3 bases at J, with 14 bases between. The CDR3 is made up of 14 amino acids. The CDR3 coding sequence is TGCGCCAGCAGCCCACGGGACGGATACTACGAGCAGTACTTC. Protein: CASSPRDGYYEQYF.

This clonotype was observed a few times. This chain uses TRBV28 with TRBJ1-5, with D maybe TRBD1 (6 bases). The CDR3 totals 16 residues. V lost 6 bases to trimming and J lost 1 base, with 16 bases between them. Germline V CDR1 and CDR2: MDHEN, SYDVKM. The CDR3 DNA reads as TGTGCCAGCAGCTTTAACAGGGCTGGGAGCAATCAGCCCCAGCATTTT. Translating gives CASSFNRAGSNQPQHF.

This chain links TRBV27 with TRBJ1-1; TRBD1 might be the D (6 bases). Germline assignment: CDR1 MNHEY and CDR2 SMNVEV (reference sequence). The V end lost 5 bases, the J end lost 5 bases, and 15 bases lay between the germline ends. The CDR3 is 14 residues long. The CDR3 loop is CASSPEQGKTEAFF. The CDR3 DNA sequence: TGTGCCAGCAGTCCCGAACAGGGAAAGACTGAAGCTTTCTTT.

The chain carries TRBV5-1 and TRBJ2-7, with no clear D. The length of the CDR3 is 16 residues. V was cut by 0 bases and J by 5 bases, with 18 bases left in between. Germline V gene sequence: CDR1 SGHRS, CDR2 YFSETQ. DNA for the CDR3: TGCGCCAGCAGCTTGGCTTACTCTACTCTAGGAGACGAGCAGTACTTC. Encoded protein: CASSLAYSTLGDEQYF. Combining the CDR3 with reference TRBV5-1 and TRBJ2-7 gives the whole variable domain KAGVTQTPRYLIKTRGQQVTLSCSPISGHRSVSWYQQTPGQGLQFLFEYFSETQRNKGNFPGRFSGRQFSNSRSEMNVSTLELGDSALYLCASSLAYSTLGDEQYFGPGTRLTVT.

This clonotype was observed a few times. The CDR3: CASSYSYYYEQYF. The CDR3 DNA sequence: TGTGCCAGCAGCTATAGTTACTACTACGAGCAGTACTTC. The chain uses TRBV7-2 and TRBJ2-7, with D hard to call. The CDR3 covers 13 residues. Germline CDR1 SGHTA, CDR2 FQGNSA. V was shortened by 4 bases and J by 3 bases, with 10 bases between the two germline ends.

V usage is TRBV4-2 and J usage is TRBJ2-3; 9 nucleotides agree with TRBD2. CDR3 size: 15 residues. Germline V gives CDR1 LGHNA, CDR2 YNFKEQ. The V gene end was trimmed by 0 bases and the J gene end by 4 bases; junction bases not matched to a gene: 2. The CDR3 DNA is TGTGCCAGCAGCCAAGATAGCGGGAGATCAGATACGCAGTATTTT. As protein: CASSQDSGRSDTQYF.

This clonotype was picked up a small number of times. The chain carries TRBV6-2 or TRBV6-3 and TRBJ2-1, with D unresolved. V was trimmed by 2 bases and J by 7 bases, leaving 12 bases between them. Germline values: CDR1 MNHEY, CDR2 SVGEGT. The CDR3 is 14 residues long. The CDR3 is CASSYAKALNEQFF. The CDR3 region has the DNA TGTGCCAGCAGTTACGCCAAGGCCTTAAATGAGCAGTTCTTC.

This clonotype was counted only a few times. The rearrangement links TRBV7-2 to TRBJ2-1; D is undetermined. Per the germline V gene, CDR1 is SGHTA and CDR2 is FQGNSA. This CDR3 has 14 residues. Trimming removed 2 bases from V and 1 base from J, with 6 bases in between. The DNA of the CDR3 is TGTGCCAGCAGCTTACTAGTATCCTACAATGAGCAGTTCTTC. This gives the protein CASSLLVSYNEQFF.